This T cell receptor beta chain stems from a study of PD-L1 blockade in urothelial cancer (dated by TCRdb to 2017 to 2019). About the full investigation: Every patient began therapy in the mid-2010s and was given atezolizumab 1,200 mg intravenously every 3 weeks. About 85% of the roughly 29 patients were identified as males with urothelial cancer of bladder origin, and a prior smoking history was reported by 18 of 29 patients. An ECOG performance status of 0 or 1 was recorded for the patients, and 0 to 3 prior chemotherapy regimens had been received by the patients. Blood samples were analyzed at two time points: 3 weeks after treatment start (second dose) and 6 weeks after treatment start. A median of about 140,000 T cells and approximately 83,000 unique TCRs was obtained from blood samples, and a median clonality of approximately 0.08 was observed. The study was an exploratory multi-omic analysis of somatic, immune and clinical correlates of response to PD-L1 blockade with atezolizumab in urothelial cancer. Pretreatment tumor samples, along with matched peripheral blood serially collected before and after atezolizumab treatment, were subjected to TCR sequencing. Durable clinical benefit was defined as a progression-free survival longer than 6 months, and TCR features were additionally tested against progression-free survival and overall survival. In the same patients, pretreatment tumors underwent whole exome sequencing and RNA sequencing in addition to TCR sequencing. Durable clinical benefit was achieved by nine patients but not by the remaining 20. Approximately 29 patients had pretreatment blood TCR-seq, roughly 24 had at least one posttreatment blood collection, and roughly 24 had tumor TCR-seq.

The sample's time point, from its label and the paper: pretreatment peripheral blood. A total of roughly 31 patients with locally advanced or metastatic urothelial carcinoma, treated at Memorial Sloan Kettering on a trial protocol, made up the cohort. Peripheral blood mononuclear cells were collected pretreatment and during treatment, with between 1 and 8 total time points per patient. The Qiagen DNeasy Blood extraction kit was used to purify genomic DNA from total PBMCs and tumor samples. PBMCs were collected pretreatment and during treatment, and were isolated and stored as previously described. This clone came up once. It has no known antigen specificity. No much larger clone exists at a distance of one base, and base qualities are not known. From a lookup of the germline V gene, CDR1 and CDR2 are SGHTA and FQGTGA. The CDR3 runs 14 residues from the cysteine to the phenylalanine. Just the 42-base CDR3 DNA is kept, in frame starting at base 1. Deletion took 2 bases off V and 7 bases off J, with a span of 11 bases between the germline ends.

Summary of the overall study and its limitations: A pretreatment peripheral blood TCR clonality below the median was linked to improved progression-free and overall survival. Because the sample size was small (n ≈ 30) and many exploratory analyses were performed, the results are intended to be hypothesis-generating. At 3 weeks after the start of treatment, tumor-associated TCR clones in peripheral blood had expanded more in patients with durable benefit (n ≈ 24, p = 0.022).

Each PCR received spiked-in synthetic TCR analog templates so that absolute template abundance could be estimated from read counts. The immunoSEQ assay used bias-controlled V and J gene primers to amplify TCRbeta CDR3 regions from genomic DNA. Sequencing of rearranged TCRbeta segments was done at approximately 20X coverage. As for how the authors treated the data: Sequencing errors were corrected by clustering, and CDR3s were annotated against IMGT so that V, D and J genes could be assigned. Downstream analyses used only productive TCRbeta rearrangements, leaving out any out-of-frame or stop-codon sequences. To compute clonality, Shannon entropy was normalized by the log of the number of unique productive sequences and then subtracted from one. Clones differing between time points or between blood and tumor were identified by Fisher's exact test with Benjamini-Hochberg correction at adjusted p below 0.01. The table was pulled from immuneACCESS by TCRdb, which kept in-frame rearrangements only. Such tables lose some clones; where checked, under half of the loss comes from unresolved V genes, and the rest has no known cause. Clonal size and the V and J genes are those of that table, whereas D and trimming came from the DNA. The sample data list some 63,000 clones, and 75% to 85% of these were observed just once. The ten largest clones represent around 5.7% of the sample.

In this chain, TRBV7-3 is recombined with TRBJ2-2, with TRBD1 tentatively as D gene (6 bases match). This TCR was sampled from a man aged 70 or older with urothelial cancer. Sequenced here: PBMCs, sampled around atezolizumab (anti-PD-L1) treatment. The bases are TGTGCCAGCAGCTTAGACAGGAACCGCGGGGAGCTGTTTTTT. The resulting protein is CASSLDRNRGELFF.